The next 16 T cell receptor beta chains were all read from a single sample in a study of T cells in Graves' hyperthyroidism and ophthalmopathy. RNA transcripts served as the template for amplifying TCR beta CDR3 regions. The HTBI primer set drove a first-round RT-PCR of the TCR CDR3. TCRdb re-called the multiplex PCR reads with MiXCR, one entry per CDR3 protein. The sample holds about 59,000 distinct CDR3 sequences, roughly 50% seen once. Material: blood. These receptors were collected from a woman aged 60-75 years with Graves' ophthalmopathy.

The V call is TRBV19, the J call TRBJ2-7, with TRBD1 as a possible D gene (6 bases). In germline, CDR1 is LNHDA, CDR2 SQIVND (reference sequence). The CDR3 runs 15 residues. The ends were cut back, 1 base at V and 3 bases at J, with 13 bases in the middle. Here the CDR3 reads CASSIVGDTLYEQYF. The CDR3 nucleotides are TGTGCCAGTAGTATAGTAGGGGACACGCTCTACGAGCAGTACTTC.

This clonotype came up many times. The chain links TRBV19 to TRBJ1-1; 8 bases fit TRBD1. CDR3 size: 15 residues. V lost 7 bases and J lost 0; bases outside the gene matches: 7. Germline V gene data show CDR1 as LNHDA and CDR2 as SQIVND (reference sequence). The chain's CDR3 is CASKDRDEMNTEAFF. In DNA form, the CDR3 reads TGTGCCAGTAAGGACAGGGATGAAATGAACACTGAAGCTTTCTTT.

This clonotype appeared many times. The chain uses TRBV4-3 and TRBJ1-5; 9 bases agree with TRBD1. Germline V gene data show CDR1 as LGHNA and CDR2 as YSLEER. V shed 0 bases and J 2 bases; nucleotides not matched to a gene: 20. The CDR3 runs 22 residues. CDR3 DNA: TGCGCCAGCAGCCAAGATTGGTCGGGACAGGGATCGGGGAGTAAGGGCAATCAGCCCCAGCATTTT. Its protein is CASSQDWSGQGSGSKGNQPQHF.

This clonotype was detected many times. This rearrangement joins TRBV5-6 to TRBJ2-2; D perhaps matches TRBD1 (7 bases). The V and J ends lost 4 bases and 0 bases respectively, with 13 bases between them. Germline V gives CDR1 SGHDT, CDR2 YYEEEE. This CDR3 is built from 16 residues. CDR3: CASSRGGTANTGELFF. Here the CDR3 DNA reads TGTGCCAGCAGCCGGGGCGGGACAGCGAACACCGGGGAGCTGTTTTTT. Filled out from reference TRBV5-6 and TRBJ2-2, the complete variable domain reads DAGVTQSPTHLIKTRGQQVTLRCSPKSGHDTVSWYQQALGQGPQFIFQYYEEEERQRGNFPDRFSGHQFPNYSSELNVNALLLGDSALYLCASSRGGTANTGELFFGEGSRLTVL.

This clonotype was observed once. The chain combines TRBV4-2 with TRBJ1-5; 7 bases align to TRBD1. Trimming at V came to 3 bases and at J to 0 bases, leaving 2 bases not matched to a gene. This CDR3 contains 15 residues. Germline CDR1 LGHNA, CDR2 YNFKEQ. The chain's CDR3 is CASSHGTDSNQPQHF. DNA of the CDR3: TGTGCCAGCAGCCATGGGACAGATAGCAATCAGCCCCAGCATTTT.

V and J are TRBV7-3 and TRBJ2-1; 8 bases map to TRBD2. CDR1 is SGHTA and CDR2 is FQGTGA in the germline V gene. Trimming cost V 3 bases and J 10 bases; bases outside gene matches: 8. The CDR3 spans 14 residues. This CDR3 is CASSFGGGIGEQFF. Here the CDR3 DNA reads TGTGCCAGCAGCTTCGGCGGGGGGATAGGAGAGCAGTTCTTC. Full variable domain (remainder filled in from reference TRBV7-3 and TRBJ2-1): GAGVSQTPSNKVTEKGKYVELRCDPISGHTALYWYRQSLGQGPEFLIYFQGTGAADDSGLPNDRFFAVRPEGSVSTLKIQRTERGDSAVYLCASSFGGGIGEQFFGPGTRLTVL.

This clonotype has at least ten counts. Given a much more abundant clone one base away, this may be a read error. The rearrangement links TRBV6-1 to TRBJ2-7, with D unclear. The CDR3 consists of 13 residues. Trimming took off 3 bases at V and 6 bases at J, with 12 bases between the two ends. The germline V gene has CDR1 MNHNS and CDR2 SASEGT. The CDR3 loop is CASSDDVAGEQYF. CDR3 nucleotides: TGTGCCAGCAGTGATGATGTAGCTGGCGAGCAGTACTTC.

CDR3 coding DNA: TGTGCCAGTAGTTCCCCCGGGACAGGGGATAATGAAAAACTGTTTTTT. This codes for CASSSPGTGDNEKLFF. The chain has TRBV19 and TRBJ1-4; 10 bases line up with TRBD1. Germline assignment: CDR1 LNHDA and CDR2 SQIVND (reference sequence). Trimming took 5 bases from V and 4 from J; bases not matched to a gene: 7. The CDR3 is made up of 16 amino acids.

The chain uses TRBV13 and TRBJ2-3; 8 bases line up with TRBD1. This CDR3 has 17 residues. The trim removed 8 bases at V and 2 bases at J, leaving 15 bases unmatched. CDR1 and CDR2 (germline): PRHDT, FYEKMQ (reference sequence). The CDR3 protein is CASSPLRQGTFTDTQYF. As DNA, the CDR3 is TGTGCCAGCTCACCACTGAGACAGGGGACTTTCACAGATACGCAGTATTTT.

The sample holds many counts of this clonotype. The chain joins TRBV27 to TRBJ2-7, with 16 bases matching TRBD2. V was pared by 8 bases and J by 1 base, with 8 bases of the junction left unmatched. CDR3 size: 17 residues. Germline CDR1 is MNHEY and CDR2 is SMNVEV (reference sequence). The CDR3 is CASGPQGLAGGSYEQYF. The CDR3, as DNA: TGTGCCAGCGGACCCCAGGGACTAGCGGGAGGGTCCTACGAGCAGTACTTC.

As to this clonotype: The CDR3 carries no conserved terminal phenylalanine or tryptophan, so it likely arises from a read error. CDR3 amino acids: CASSLTGTRYEQYI. The CDR3 nucleotides read TGTGCCAGCAGCTTAACGGGGACTCGGTACGAGCAGTACATC. The chain employs TRBV7-2 and TRBJ2-1; tentatively, D is TRBD2 (6 bases). With the DNA end fitting TRBJ2-7 better, the J assignment may be wrong. The CDR3 totals 14 residues. Per germline, CDR1 SGHTA and CDR2 FQGNSA.

Only a few counts were recorded for this clonotype. This chain uses TRBV6-4 with TRBJ2-2; 12 nucleotides align to TRBD1. Germline loops: CDR1 MRHNA, CDR2 SNTAGT. J was trimmed by 7 bases and V by 6 bases; bases with no gene match: 15. The CDR3 length is 18 residues. CDR3 in DNA: TGTGCCAGCAGCCCTGAGCTTGGGACAGGGGGCATGAACGGGGAGCTGTTTTTT. Amino acid sequence: CASSPELGTGGMNGELFF.

This clonotype was found many times. The chain links TRBV19 to TRBJ1-1, with D unresolved. The germline V gene has CDR1 LNHDA and CDR2 SQIVND (reference sequence). The CDR3 has 12 residues. With 2 bases removed from V and 4 bases from J, the gap between germline ends came to 5 bases. Here the CDR3 reads CASSIPPTEAFF. The CDR3, as DNA: TGTGCCAGTAGTATACCCCCCACTGAAGCTTTCTTT.

The chain carries TRBV7-2 and TRBJ2-2, with 15 bases that match TRBD2. The germline CDR1 and CDR2 sequences are SGHTA and FQGNSA. After removal of 5 bases from V and 13 bases from J, the junction contained 8 bases not matched to a gene. There are 15 residues in the CDR3. The CDR3 coding sequence is TGTGCCAGCAGCCCTCGGACTAGCGGGGGGGCCGGGCTGTTTTTT. Translation gives CASSPRTSGGAGLFF.

The genes are TRBV20-1 and TRBJ1-1; no clear D gene. V was cut by 3 bases and J by 3 bases, with 11 bases left in between. Germline values: CDR1 DFQATT, CDR2 SNEGSKA (reference sequence). The CDR3 contains 13 residues. The CDR3 loop is CSASLDGDTEAFF. The CDR3 DNA follows: TGCAGTGCTAGTTTGGACGGGGACACTGAAGCTTTCTTT.

The chain couples TRBV20-1 to TRBJ2-5; 10 positions agree with TRBD2. V gave up 6 bases and J gave up 5 bases; unmatched junction bases: 6. The CDR3 length is 13 residues. Per germline, CDR1 DFQATT and CDR2 SNEGSKA (reference sequence). CDR3 sequence reads: CSAGTGLAETQYF. The DNA of the CDR3 is TGCAGTGCCGGAACGGGACTAGCGGAGACCCAGTACTTC.